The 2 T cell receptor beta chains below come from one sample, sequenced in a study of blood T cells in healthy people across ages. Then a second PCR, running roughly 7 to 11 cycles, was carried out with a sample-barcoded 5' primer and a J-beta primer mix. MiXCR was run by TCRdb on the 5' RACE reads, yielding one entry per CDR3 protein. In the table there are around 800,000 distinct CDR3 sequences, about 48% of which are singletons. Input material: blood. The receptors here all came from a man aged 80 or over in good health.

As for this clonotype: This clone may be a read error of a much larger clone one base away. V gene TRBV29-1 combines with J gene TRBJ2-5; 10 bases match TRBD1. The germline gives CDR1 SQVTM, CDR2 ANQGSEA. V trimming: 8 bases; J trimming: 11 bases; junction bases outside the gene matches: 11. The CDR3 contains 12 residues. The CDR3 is CSKTGGGNEQYF. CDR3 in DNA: TGCAGCAAGACAGGGGGCGGCAATGAGCAGTACTTC.

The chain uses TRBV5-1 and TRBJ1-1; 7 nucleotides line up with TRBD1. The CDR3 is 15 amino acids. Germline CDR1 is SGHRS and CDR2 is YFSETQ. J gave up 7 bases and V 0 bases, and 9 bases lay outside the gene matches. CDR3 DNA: TGCGCCAGCAGCTTGGGGAGGACAGGCCCCTTTGAAGCTTTCTTT. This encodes CASSLGRTGPFEAFF.